This record covers a single T cell receptor (beta chain). The antigen is unknown. The record originates from a study of cytomegalovirus exposure and HLA in healthy donors. Germline V gene sequence: CDR1 GTSNPN, CDR2 SVGIG (reference sequence). This CDR3 is 15 amino acids long. V shed 2 bases and J shed 0 bases, with 8 bases lying between them. Both 60 Vbeta primers and 13 Jbeta primers went into the PCR. Some clones are missing from TCRdb's copy, which holds only in-frame ones; the method was immunoSEQ multiplex PCR. This table has roughly 100,000 clones, nearly 80% appearing once. Regarding the study as a whole: It was confirmed in vitro that a few of the CMV-associated chains were specific for CMV antigens. An apparent linkage of common viral pathogens to several of the most significant clusters emerged in a later analysis.

The chain uses TRBV30 and TRBJ2-6; D gene ambiguous. The source is a woman in her thirties or forties in good health and CMV-seronegative. The sample taken for sequencing was PBMCs. The CDR3 coding sequence is TGTGCCTGGAGTCCTATCGGCTCTGGGGCCAACGTCCTGACTTTC. Residues: CAWSPIGSGANVLTF.